The rows below give T cell receptor beta chains drawn from one sample of a study of cytomegalovirus exposure and HLA in healthy donors. TCRdb keeps only in-frame clones here, not all; method: immunoSEQ multiplex PCR. This table holds about 200,000 clones, 82% found once. Sequencing was performed on PBMCs. Every receptor here comes from a boy aged 2 to 10 in good health and CMV-seronegative. CDR3s include the opening cysteine and the closing phenylalanine or tryptophan. Fields, in order: clone size, D gene, V gene, J gene, CDR3 protein, CDR3 DNA. D genes are given only for firm matches. Some rows have no size entry. The others give once, few or many, or a class for an expanded clone.

clone_size: few
d_call: TRBD2
v_call: TRBV6-5
j_call: TRBJ2-4
cdr3_aa: CASSYSLAGARNSQYF
cdr3_nt: TGTGCCAGCAGTTACTCTCTAGCGGGGGCGAGAAACAGTCAGTACTTC

clone_size: .
d_call: .
v_call: TRBV5-4
j_call: TRBJ1-2
cdr3_aa: CASSLGGVSDYGYTF
cdr3_nt: TGTGCCAGCAGCTTGGGGGGGGTATCCGACTATGGCTACACCTTC

clone_size: .
d_call: TRBD2
v_call: TRBV5-1
j_call: TRBJ2-3
cdr3_aa: CASSLSGEGPDTQYF
cdr3_nt: TGCGCCAGCAGCTTGTCCGGGGAGGGACCAGATACGCAGTATTTT

clone_size: .
d_call: TRBD2
v_call: TRBV6-6
j_call: TRBJ2-1
cdr3_aa: CASRAGGPPYNEQFF
cdr3_nt: TGTGCCAGCAGAGCGGGGGGGCCGCCCTACAATGAGCAGTTCTTC

clone_size: few
d_call: .
v_call: TRBV4-3
j_call: TRBJ1-1
cdr3_aa: CASSQDKTANTEAFF
cdr3_nt: TGCGCCAGCAGCCAAGATAAGACAGCAAACACTGAAGCTTTCTTT

clone_size: .
d_call: TRBD1
v_call: TRBV19
j_call: TRBJ1-1
cdr3_aa: CASSLGDSGNEAFF
cdr3_nt: TGTGCCAGTAGTCTGGGGGACAGCGGTAATGAAGCTTTCTTT

clone_size: .
d_call: TRBD1
v_call: TRBV6-5
j_call: TRBJ1-1
cdr3_aa: CASSFWTGGHTEAFF
cdr3_nt: TGTGCCAGCAGCTTCTGGACAGGGGGGCACACTGAAGCTTTCTTT

clone_size: once
d_call: TRBD1
v_call: TRBV9
j_call: TRBJ1-2
cdr3_aa: CASKGTGVGYTF
cdr3_nt: TGTGCCAGCAAAGGTACAGGGGTAGGCTACACCTTC

clone_size: .
d_call: .
v_call: TRBV5-1
j_call: TRBJ2-3
cdr3_aa: CASSLGASVVNTQYF
cdr3_nt: TGCGCCAGCAGCTTGGGGGCTAGCGTCGTAAATACGCAGTATTTT

clone_size: .
d_call: .
v_call: TRBV19
j_call: TRBJ2-4
cdr3_aa: CASSKTEGVGSQYF
cdr3_nt: TGTGCCAGTAGTAAGACGGAGGGCGTAGGCAGTCAGTACTTC

clone_size: .
d_call: .
v_call: TRBV19
j_call: TRBJ1-5
cdr3_aa: CASSTQAPGPQHF
cdr3_nt: TGTGCCAGTAGTACTCAGGCCCCAGGGCCCCAGCATTTT

clone_size: .
d_call: TRBD2
v_call: TRBV4-3
j_call: TRBJ2-1
cdr3_aa: CASSRGSGGPNNEQFF
cdr3_nt: TGCGCCAGCAGCCGCGGAAGCGGGGGGCCTAACAATGAGCAGTTCTTC

clone_size: .
d_call: TRBD2
v_call: TRBV7-2
j_call: TRBJ2-3
cdr3_aa: CASSPRETDTQYF
cdr3_nt: TGTGCCAGCAGCCCGCGGGAGACAGATACGCAGTATTTT

clone_size: .
d_call: .
v_call: TRBV7-2
j_call: TRBJ2-7
cdr3_aa: CASSLGGRTYEQYF
cdr3_nt: TGTGCCAGCAGTTTAGGTGGGAGGACCTACGAGCAGTACTTC

clone_size: .
d_call: .
v_call: TRBV7-9
j_call: TRBJ2-1
cdr3_aa: CASSFHGGGTGNEQFF
cdr3_nt: TGTGCCAGCAGCTTCCACGGTGGGGGGACGGGCAATGAGCAGTTCTTC

clone_size: .
d_call: .
v_call: TRBV2
j_call: TRBJ1-5
cdr3_aa: CASSVRGRESNQPQHF
cdr3_nt: TGTGCCAGCAGTGTCAGAGGGCGCGAGAGCAATCAGCCCCAGCATTTT

clone_size: .
d_call: TRBD1
v_call: TRBV19
j_call: TRBJ2-7
cdr3_aa: CASSRGQFSYEQYF
cdr3_nt: TGTGCCAGTAGTAGGGGACAGTTCTCCTACGAGCAGTACTTC

clone_size: .
d_call: TRBD1
v_call: TRBV7-9
j_call: TRBJ1-2
cdr3_aa: CASSSTQGANYGYTF
cdr3_nt: TGTGCCAGCAGCTCAACCCAGGGGGCTAATTATGGCTACACCTTC

clone_size: .
d_call: TRBD1
v_call: TRBV5-8
j_call: TRBJ1-4
cdr3_aa: CASSRRGQGTAEKLFF
cdr3_nt: TGTGCCAGCAGCCGACGGGGACAGGGAACCGCTGAAAAACTGTTTTTT

clone_size: few
d_call: TRBD2
v_call: TRBV25-1
j_call: TRBJ2-1
cdr3_aa: CASSPGGAANEQFF
cdr3_nt: TGTGCCAGCAGTCCGGGGGGGGCCGCAAATGAGCAGTTCTTC

clone_size: .
d_call: TRBD2
v_call: TRBV2
j_call: TRBJ2-3
cdr3_aa: CARDGAGGQWTQYF
cdr3_nt: TGTGCCAGAGATGGGGCGGGGGGGCAGTGGACGCAGTATTTT

clone_size: few
d_call: .
v_call: TRBV6-1
j_call: TRBJ1-2
cdr3_aa: CASSPGSYGYTF
cdr3_nt: TGTGCCAGCAGTCCAGGCTCCTATGGCTACACCTTC

clone_size: .
d_call: TRBD2
v_call: TRBV2
j_call: TRBJ2-7
cdr3_aa: CASNLGRGSGVYEQYF
cdr3_nt: TGTGCCAGCAACCTAGGTAGGGGTAGCGGGGTGTACGAGCAGTACTTC

clone_size: once
d_call: TRBD1
v_call: TRBV4-3
j_call: TRBJ2-7
cdr3_aa: CASSQEFATGYFYEQYF
cdr3_nt: TGCGCCAGCAGCCAAGAGTTCGCGACAGGGTACTTTTACGAGCAGTACTTC

clone_size: once
d_call: .
v_call: TRBV4-3
j_call: TRBJ2-7
cdr3_aa: CASSQRVARVPDEQYF
cdr3_nt: TGCGCCAGCAGCCAACGAGTCGCCCGTGTCCCGGACGAGCAGTACTTC

clone_size: .
d_call: .
v_call: TRBV4-3
j_call: TRBJ1-2
cdr3_aa: CASSQVQGGYGYTF
cdr3_nt: TGCGCCAGCAGCCAAGTTCAGGGTGGGTATGGCTACACCTTC